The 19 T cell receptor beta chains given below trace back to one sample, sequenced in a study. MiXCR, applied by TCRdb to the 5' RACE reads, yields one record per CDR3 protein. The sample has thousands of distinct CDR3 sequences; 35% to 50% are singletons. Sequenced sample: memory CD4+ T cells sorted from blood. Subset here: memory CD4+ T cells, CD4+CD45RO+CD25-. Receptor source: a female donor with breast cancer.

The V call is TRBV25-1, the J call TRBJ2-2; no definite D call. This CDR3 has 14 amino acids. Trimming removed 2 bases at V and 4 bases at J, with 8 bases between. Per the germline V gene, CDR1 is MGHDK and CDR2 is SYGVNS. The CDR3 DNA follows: TGTGCCAGCAGTGAAGCAGACTTCACCGGGGAGCTGTTTTTT. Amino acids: CASSEADFTGELFF.

This CDR3 reads CSVESPRGRNTEAFF. CDR3 nucleotide sequence: TGCAGCGTTGAAAGTCCAAGGGGTAGGAACACTGAAGCTTTCTTT. V usage is TRBV29-1 and J usage is TRBJ1-1, with a weak D call TRBD1 (5 bases). The CDR3 is 15 amino acids. The ends were cut back, 2 bases at V and 1 base at J, with 14 bases in the middle. Germline V lookup: CDR1 SQVTM, CDR2 ANQGSEA.

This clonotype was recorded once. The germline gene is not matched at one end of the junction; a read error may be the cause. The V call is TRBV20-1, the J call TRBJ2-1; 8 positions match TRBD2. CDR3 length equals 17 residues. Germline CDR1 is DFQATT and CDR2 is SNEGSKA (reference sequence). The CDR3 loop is CSAPASSGGISYNKQFF. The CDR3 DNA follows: TGCAGTGCCCCTGCATCCAGCGGGGGCATCTCCTACAATAAGCAGTTCTTC.

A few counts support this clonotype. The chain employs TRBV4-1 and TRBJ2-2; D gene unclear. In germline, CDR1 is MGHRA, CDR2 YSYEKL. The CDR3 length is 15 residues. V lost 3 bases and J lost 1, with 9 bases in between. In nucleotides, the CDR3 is TGCGCCAGCAGCCATCACTGGAAGAACACCGGGGAGCTGTTTTTT. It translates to CASSHHWKNTGELFF.

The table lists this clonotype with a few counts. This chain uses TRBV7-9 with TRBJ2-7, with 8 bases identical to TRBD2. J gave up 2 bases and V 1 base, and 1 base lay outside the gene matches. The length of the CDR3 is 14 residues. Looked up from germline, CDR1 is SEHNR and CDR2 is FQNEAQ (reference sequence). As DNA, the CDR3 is TGTGCCAGCAGCTTAGTAGCGGGGACCTACGAGCAGTACTTC. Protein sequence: CASSLVAGTYEQYF.

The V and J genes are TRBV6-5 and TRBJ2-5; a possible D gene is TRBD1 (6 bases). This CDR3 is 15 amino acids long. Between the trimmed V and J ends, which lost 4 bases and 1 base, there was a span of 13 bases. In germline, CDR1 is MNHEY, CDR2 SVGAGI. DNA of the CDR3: TGTGCCAGCAGTTCTCAGGGGAAACTCCAAGAGACCCAGTACTTC. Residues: CASSSQGKLQETQYF.

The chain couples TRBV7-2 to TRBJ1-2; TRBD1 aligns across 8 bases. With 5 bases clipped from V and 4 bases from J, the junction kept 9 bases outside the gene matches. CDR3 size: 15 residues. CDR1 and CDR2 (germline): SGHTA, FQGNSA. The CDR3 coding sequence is TGTGCCAGCAGCCGTAGACAGGGGCTAGCCTATGGCTACACCTTC. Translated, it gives CASSRRQGLAYGYTF.

The CDR3 coding sequence is TGTGCCAGCAGCTTAGTTTCAGGTGGACAGGGCGGTGAAAAACTGTTTTTT. Translation: CASSLVSGGQGGEKLFF. The chain is built from TRBV7-2 and TRBJ1-4; 8 nucleotides agree with TRBD1. This CDR3 is 17 amino acids long. Germline CDR1 is SGHTA and CDR2 is FQGNSA. V was clipped by 1 base and J by 7 bases; unmatched bases: 11. The whole variable domain, filled in from reference TRBV7-2 and TRBJ1-4, reads GAGVSQSPSNKVTEKGKDVELRCDPISGHTALYWYRQSLGQGLEFLIYFQGNSAPDKSGLPSDRFSAERTGGSVSTLTIQRTQQEDSAVYLCASSLVSGGQGGEKLFFGSGTQLSVL.

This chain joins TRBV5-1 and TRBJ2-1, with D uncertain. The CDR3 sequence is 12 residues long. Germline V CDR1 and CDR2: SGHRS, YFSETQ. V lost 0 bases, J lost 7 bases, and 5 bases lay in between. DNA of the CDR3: TGCGCCAGCAGCTTGGGAGTAAATGAGCAGTTCTTC. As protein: CASSLGVNEQFF.

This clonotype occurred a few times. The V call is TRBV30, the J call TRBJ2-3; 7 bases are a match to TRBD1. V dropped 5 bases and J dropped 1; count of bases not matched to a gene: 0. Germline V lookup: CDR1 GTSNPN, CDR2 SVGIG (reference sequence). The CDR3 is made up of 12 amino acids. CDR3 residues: CAWDRGTDTQYF. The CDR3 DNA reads TGTGCCTGGGACAGGGGCACAGATACGCAGTATTTT. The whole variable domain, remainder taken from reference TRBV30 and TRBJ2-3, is SQTIHQWPATLVQPVGSPLSLECTVEGTSNPNLYWYRQAAGRGLQLLFYSVGIGQISSEVPQNLSASRPQDRQFILSSKKLLLSDSGFYLCAWDRGTDTQYFGPGTRLTVL.

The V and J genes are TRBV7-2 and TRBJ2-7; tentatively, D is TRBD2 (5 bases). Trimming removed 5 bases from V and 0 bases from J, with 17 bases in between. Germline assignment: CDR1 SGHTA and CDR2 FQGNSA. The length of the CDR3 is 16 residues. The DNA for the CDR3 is TGTGCCAGCAGCCAAGATATTAGCGTGATCTCCTACGAGCAGTACTTC. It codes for CASSQDISVISYEQYF.

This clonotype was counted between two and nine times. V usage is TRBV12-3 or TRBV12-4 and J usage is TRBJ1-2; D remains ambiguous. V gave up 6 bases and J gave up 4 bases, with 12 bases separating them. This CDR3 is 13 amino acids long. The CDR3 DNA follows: TGTGCCAGCAGATTGGAGGGAGGCTATGGCTACACCTTC. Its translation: CASRLEGGYGYTF.

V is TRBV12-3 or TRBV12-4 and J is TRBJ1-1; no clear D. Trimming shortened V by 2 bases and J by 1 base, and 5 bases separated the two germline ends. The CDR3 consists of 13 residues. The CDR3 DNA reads TGTGCCAGCAGTTTAACGCAGAACACTGAAGCTTTCTTT. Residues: CASSLTQNTEAFF.

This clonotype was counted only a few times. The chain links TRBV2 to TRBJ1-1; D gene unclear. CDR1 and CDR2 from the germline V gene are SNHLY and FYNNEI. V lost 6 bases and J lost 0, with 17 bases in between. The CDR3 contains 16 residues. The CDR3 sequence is CASRPGSSRMNTEAFF. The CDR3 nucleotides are TGTGCCAGCAGACCGGGCTCGTCCCGCATGAACACTGAAGCTTTCTTT.

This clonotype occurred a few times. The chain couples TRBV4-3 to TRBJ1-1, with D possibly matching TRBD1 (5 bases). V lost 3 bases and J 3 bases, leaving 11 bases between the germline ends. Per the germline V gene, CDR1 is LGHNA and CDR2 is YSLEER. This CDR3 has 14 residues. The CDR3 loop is CASSQIMGHTEAFF. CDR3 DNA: TGCGCCAGCAGCCAGATAATGGGACACACTGAAGCTTTCTTT.

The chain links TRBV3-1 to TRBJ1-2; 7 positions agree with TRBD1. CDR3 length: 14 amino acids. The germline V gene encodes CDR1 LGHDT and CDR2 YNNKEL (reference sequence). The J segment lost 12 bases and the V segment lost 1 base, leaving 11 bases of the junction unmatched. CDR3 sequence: CASSQGAGTAGNTF. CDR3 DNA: TGTGCCAGCAGCCAAGGAGCCGGGACAGCTGGAAACACCTTC.

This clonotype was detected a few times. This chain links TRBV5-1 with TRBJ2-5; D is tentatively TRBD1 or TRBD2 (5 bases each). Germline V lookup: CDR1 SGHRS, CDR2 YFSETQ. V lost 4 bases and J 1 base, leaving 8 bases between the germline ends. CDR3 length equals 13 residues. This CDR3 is CASSLGGQETQYF. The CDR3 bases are TGCGCCAGCAGCCTTGGGGGCCAAGAGACCCAGTACTTC.

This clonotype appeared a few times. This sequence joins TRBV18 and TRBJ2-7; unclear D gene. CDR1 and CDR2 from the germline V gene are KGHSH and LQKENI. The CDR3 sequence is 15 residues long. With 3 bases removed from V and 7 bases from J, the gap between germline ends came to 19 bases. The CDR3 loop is CASSPQDRRNGEQYF. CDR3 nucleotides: TGTGCCAGCTCACCCCAGGACCGTCGTAATGGGGAGCAGTACTTC.

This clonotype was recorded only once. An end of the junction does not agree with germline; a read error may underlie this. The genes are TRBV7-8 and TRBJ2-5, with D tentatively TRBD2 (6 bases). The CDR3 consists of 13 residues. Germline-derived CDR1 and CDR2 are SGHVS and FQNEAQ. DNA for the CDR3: TGTGTCAGCACCCTAAGTGGCGGGAAGACCCAGTACTTC. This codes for CVSTLSGGKTQYF.